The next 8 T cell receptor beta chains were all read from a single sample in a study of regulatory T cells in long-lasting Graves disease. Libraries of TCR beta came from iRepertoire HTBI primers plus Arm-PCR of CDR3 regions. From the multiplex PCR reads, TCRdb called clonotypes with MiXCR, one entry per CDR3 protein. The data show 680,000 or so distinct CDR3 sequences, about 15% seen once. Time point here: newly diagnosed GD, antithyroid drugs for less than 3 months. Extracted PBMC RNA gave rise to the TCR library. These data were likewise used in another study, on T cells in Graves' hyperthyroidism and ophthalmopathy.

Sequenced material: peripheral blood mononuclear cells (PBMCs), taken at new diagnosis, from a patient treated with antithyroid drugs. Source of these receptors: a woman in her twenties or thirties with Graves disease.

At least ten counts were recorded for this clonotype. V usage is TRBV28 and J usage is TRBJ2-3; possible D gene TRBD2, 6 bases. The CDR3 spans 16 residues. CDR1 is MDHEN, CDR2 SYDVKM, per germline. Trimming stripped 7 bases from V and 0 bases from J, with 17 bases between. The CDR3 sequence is CASNMEGMPSTDTQYF. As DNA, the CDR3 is TGTGCCAGCAATATGGAGGGCATGCCTAGCACAGATACGCAGTATTTT.

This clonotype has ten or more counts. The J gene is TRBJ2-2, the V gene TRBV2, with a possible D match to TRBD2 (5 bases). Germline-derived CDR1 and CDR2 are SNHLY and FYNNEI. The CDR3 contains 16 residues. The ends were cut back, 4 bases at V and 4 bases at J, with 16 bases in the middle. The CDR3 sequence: CASSGKVRRFTGELFF. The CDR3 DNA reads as TGTGCCAGCAGTGGAAAAGTCAGGAGGTTCACCGGGGAGCTGTTTTTT.

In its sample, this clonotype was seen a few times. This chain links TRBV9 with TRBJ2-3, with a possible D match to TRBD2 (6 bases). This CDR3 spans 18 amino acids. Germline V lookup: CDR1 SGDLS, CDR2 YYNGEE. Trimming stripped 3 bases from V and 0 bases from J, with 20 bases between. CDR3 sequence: CASSAYAGPPFSTDTQYF. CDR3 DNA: TGTGCCAGCAGCGCATACGCGGGACCCCCTTTTAGCACAGATACGCAGTATTTT.

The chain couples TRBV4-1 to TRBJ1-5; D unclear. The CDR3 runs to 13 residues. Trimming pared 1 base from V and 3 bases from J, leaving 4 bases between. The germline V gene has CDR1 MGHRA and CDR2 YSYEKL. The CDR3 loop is CASSQVNNQPQHF. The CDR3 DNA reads TGCGCCAGCAGCCAAGTTAACAATCAGCCCCAGCATTTT.

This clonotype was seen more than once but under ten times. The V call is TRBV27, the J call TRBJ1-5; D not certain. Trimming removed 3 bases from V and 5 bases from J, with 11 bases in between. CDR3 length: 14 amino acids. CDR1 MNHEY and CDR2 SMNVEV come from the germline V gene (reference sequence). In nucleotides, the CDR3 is TGTGCCAGCAGTTTGGACCATGGGGATCAGCCCCAGCATTTT. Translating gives CASSLDHGDQPQHF.

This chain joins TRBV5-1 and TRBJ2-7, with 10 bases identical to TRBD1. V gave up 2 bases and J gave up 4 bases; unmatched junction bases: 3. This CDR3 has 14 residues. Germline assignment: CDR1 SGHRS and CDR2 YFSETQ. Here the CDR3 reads CASSFGTGVYEQYF. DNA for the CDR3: TGCGCCAGCAGCTTCGGGACAGGGGTTTACGAGCAGTACTTC.

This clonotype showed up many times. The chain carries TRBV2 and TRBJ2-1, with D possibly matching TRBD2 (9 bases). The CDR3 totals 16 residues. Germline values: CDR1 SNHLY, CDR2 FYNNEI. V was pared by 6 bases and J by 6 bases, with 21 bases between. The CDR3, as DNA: TGTGCCAGCAGCCTCCAGGGGGCGGGAGGGCTCAATGAGCAGTTCTTC. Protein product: CASSLQGAGGLNEQFF.

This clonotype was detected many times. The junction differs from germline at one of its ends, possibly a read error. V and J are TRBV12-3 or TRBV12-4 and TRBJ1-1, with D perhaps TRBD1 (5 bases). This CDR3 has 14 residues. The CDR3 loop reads CASSLGTVNTEAFF. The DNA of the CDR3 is TGTGCCAGCAGCTTAGGGACGGTGAACACTGAAGCTTTCTTT.